Described below is a single TCR beta chain sequence and its context. Its antigen is unidentified. The CDR3 loop spans 13 amino acids. Germline loops: CDR1 LNHDA, CDR2 SQIVND (reference sequence). V shed 5 bases and J shed 8 bases, with 12 bases lying between them. The data stem from a study of T cells in narcolepsy. On the study more broadly: Healthy controls were enrolled alongside patients with narcolepsy type 1 or type 2. Study-wide findings and caveats: Reportedly, autoreactive clonotypes were serially detected in patients' blood but not controls'. HCRT-specific and TRIB2-specific autoreactive clonotypes appeared among same-patient CSF and blood CD4+ clonotypes. Some memory CD4+ repertoires had no autoreactive clone sequences.

Libraries were prepared by immunoSEQ multiplex PCR; TCRdb keeps only in-frame clonotypes and omits some of them. The data hold about 40,000 clones, with around 88% observed a single time. The rearrangement links TRBV19 to TRBJ1-4, with D unclear. The sequenced material came from CD45RA- memory CD4+ T cells from PBMCs. This clonotype was sampled from a human donor with narcolepsy. CDR3 sequence: CASSRGIGEKLFF. The CDR3 DNA reads TGTGCCAGTAGTCGAGGGATCGGCGAAAAACTGTTTTTT.